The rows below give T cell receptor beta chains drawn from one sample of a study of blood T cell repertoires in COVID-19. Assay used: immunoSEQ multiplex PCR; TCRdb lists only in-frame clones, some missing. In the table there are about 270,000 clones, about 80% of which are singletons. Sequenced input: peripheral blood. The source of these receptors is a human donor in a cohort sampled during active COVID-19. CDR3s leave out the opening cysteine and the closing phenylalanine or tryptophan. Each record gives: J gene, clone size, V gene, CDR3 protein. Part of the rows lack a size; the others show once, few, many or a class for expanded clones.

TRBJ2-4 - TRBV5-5 ASSQQGEAKNIQY
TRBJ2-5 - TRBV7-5 ARSRSSTSGTQETQY
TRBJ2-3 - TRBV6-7 ASSYSNGRGARTDTQY
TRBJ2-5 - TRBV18 ASSPTGEETQY
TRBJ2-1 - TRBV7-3 ASSLNGRARNEQF
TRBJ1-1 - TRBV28 ASSPPALGTEAF
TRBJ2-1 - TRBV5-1 ASSRTVASGILNEQF
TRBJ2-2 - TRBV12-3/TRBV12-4 ASSLASQGELF
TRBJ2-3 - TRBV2 ASQETGGLTDTQY
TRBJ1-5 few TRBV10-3 AISDDSFTYQPQH
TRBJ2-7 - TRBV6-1 ASSARGLADSYEQY
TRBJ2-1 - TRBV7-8 ASSLRQGGEQF
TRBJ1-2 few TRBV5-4 ASSRTQDYGYT
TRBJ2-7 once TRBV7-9 ASRPDWTGRNEQY
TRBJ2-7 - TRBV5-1 ASSPRDSWGEQY
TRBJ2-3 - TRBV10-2 ASPRDRGHQTDTQY
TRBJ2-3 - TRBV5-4 ASSSPRPRSSTDTQY
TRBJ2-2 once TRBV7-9 ASSVSATVNTGELF
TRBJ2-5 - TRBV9 ASSVGTSGVQETQY
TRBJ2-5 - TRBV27 ASRVSGRKETQY
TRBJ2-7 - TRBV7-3 ASSPRGGYEQY
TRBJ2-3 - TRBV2 ASSERGRTQY
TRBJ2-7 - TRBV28 ASSLSSVGGYEQY
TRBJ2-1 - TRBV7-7 ASSPSAAGGNNEQF
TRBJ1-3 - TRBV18 ATAPTGLSGNTIY
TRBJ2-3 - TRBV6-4 ASSRGTAATDTQY
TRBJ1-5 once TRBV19 ASTPDGVHQPQH
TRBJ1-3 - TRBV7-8 ASSTLSPNSGNTIY
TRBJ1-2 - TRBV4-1 ASSQDSGGRGYT
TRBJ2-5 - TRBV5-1 ASSSQGPGETQY
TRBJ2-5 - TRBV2 ASSTTQETQY
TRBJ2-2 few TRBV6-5 ASSSDSTGELF
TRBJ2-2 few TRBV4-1 ASSQDLTSGPGELF
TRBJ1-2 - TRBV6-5 ASSYSRQGGYGYT
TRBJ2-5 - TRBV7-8 ASSLVGPDWTQY
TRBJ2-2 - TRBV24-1 ATSDHNGLTSGAGELF
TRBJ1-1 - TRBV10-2 ASLPTVIDSKNTEAF
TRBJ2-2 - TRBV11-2 ASSNRGLRGGELF
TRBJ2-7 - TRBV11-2 ASSLDRTHEQY
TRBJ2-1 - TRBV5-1 ASSIRTSGYNEQF
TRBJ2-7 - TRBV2 ASSKPGQTSYEQY
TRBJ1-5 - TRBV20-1 SASPPPTGSSNQPQH
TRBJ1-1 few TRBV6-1 ASVLGRTEAF
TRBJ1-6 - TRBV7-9 ASSPRFGSPLH
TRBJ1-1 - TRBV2 ASRNQGSTEAF
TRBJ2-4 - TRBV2 ASSEDRGLAKNIQY
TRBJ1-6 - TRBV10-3 AISESKRGQGSSSYNSPLH
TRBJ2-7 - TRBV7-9 ASSPFYEQY
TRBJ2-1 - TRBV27 ASRRSEGGLYNEQF
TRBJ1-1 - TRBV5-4 ASSPRGNTEAF
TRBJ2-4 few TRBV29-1 SVKLGQGALGNIQY
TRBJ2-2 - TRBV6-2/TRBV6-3 ASSLAGGLLKTGELF
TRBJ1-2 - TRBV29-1 SVEDRQGRNYGYT
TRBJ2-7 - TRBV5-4 ASSLGGQGAGEQY
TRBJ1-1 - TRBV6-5 ATSPYGVSTEAF
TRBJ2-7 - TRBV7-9 ASSFPGGERYEQY
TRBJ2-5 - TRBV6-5 ASRPGLAGLATQY
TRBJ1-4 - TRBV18 ASSLSATATNEKLF
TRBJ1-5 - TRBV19 ASSIGTGRRNQPQH
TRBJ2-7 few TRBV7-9 ASSSASGVSYEQY